The T cell receptor (beta chain) under discussion was sequenced for a study of T cells in Graves' hyperthyroidism and ophthalmopathy. Whole-study context: Peripheral blood was acquired at first diagnosis, ahead of any therapy whatsoever.

RNA transcripts served as the template for amplifying TCR beta CDR3 regions. During a first-round RT-PCR of the TCR CDR3, the HTBI primer set was used. TCRdb analysed the multiplex PCR reads with MiXCR anew, one entry per CDR3 protein. Here the sample spans about 500,000 distinct CDR3 sequences, 17% being singletons. The CDR3 runs to 12 residues. Germline V gene data show CDR1 as MNHNS and CDR2 as SASEGT. Trimming took 5 bases from V and 7 from J, leaving 8 bases between them. Study results and caveats: Blood samples included most of the expanded thyroid clonotypes exceeding 0.001.

This clonotype has a handful of counts. Its antigen is not known. The sequenced sample consisted of blood. This TCR came from a woman aged 18-29 years with Graves' ophthalmopathy. The chain joins TRBV6-1 to TRBJ2-2; D is unresolved. CDR3 nucleotide sequence: TGTGCCAGCAGTTATATTGGCGGGGAGCTGTTTTTT. Translation: CASSYIGGELFF.